The clone carrying this TCR beta chain was counted only a few times. The antigen is undetermined. Losses at the gene ends were 5 bases for V and 5 bases for J; bases not matched to a gene: 7. The CDR3 contains 16 residues. This entry belongs to a study of identical twins. Study-wide results and limits: Cross-sectional statistical analysis was relied on for the conclusions, without the same donors being followed.

TCRdb independently ran MiXCR on the 5' RACE reads; one entry per CDR3 protein. The sample lists over 200,000 distinct CDR3 sequences, roughly a tenth occurring once. This receptor was identified in a man aged 50 to 60 in good health. The sample comprised memory T cells sorted from blood. This sequence joins TRBV12-3 or TRBV12-4 and TRBJ2-1; 12 bases line up with TRBD2. The CDR3 region is CASSLRLAGAHNEQFF. CDR3 nucleotides: TGTGCCAGCAGTCTACGACTAGCGGGGGCCCACAATGAGCAGTTCTTC.